Listed here are 5 T cell receptor beta chains from one sample, sequenced in a study of memory CD4+ T cells and cytomegalovirus serostatus. Sequenced by immunoSEQ multiplex PCR; TCRdb stores in-frame clones only, minus some. The sample has 50,000 to 65,000 clones, approximately 78% seen once. Single viable CD3+CD4+CD8-CD45RO+ cells were sorted as the memory CD4+ T cells. Sequencing was carried out using memory CD4+ T cells from blood. All receptors derive from an adult in good health and CMV-seronegative.

This chain links TRBV5-1 with TRBJ1-2; 10 bases are a match to TRBD1. Germline V gene data show CDR1 as SGHRS and CDR2 as YFSETQ. V lost 4 bases, J lost 3 bases, and 9 bases stayed unmatched. The CDR3 length is 16 residues. The CDR3 DNA is TGCGCCAGCAGCCGAACCGGGACAGGGGAATACTATGGCTACACCTTC. Its protein is CASSRTGTGEYYGYTF. Supplemented by reference TRBV5-1 and TRBJ1-2, the full variable domain reads KAGVTQTPRYLIKTRGQQVTLSCSPISGHRSVSWYQQTPGQGLQFLFEYFSETQRNKGNFPGRFSGRQFSNSRSEMNVSTLELGDSALYLCASSRTGTGEYYGYTFGSGTRLTVV.

This clone has more than one count but fewer than ten. The chain couples TRBV30 to TRBJ2-5; a possible D gene is TRBD2 (7 bases). Looked up from germline, CDR1 is GTSNPN and CDR2 is SVGIG (reference sequence). The CDR3 covers 15 residues. Trimming left V 5 bases short and J 5 bases short, with 21 bases between. CDR3: CAWAPGTWEGETQYF. In DNA form, the CDR3 reads TGTGCCTGGGCCCCCGGGACATGGGAGGGGGAGACCCAGTACTTC.

V gene TRBV5-1 combines with J gene TRBJ2-3; D tentatively fits TRBD1 or TRBD2 (5 bases each). Germline V gene lookup returns CDR1 SGHRS and CDR2 YFSETQ. V shed 0 bases and J shed 6 bases, with 14 bases lying between them. The CDR3 is 15 amino acids. CDR3 nucleotide sequence: TGCGCCAGCAGCTTGGCCGGGGCTCGAGCGGATACGCAGTATTTT. Translated, it gives CASSLAGARADTQYF.

This sequence joins TRBV7-9 and TRBJ1-2; possible D gene TRBD1, 5 bases. Deletions cut 1 base from V and 8 bases from J, with 23 bases between. The CDR3 is 17 residues long. Per germline, CDR1 SEHNR and CDR2 FQNEAQ (reference sequence). CDR3 coding DNA: TGTGCCAGCAGCTTAGGATCAGGGTCGATCTCACGGAGGGGCTACACCTTC. This sequence encodes CASSLGSGSISRRGYTF.

This chain links TRBV7-2 with TRBJ1-2, with a tentative D call TRBD1 (6 bases). The V end lost 1 base, the J end lost 6 bases, and 15 bases lay between the germline ends. Per germline, CDR1 SGHTA and CDR2 FQGNSA. The CDR3 spans 15 residues. CDR3 sequence (DNA): TGTGCCAGCAGCTTAGTCGGACAGCAAACCGATGGCTACACCTTC. It translates to CASSLVGQQTDGYTF.